These 14 T cell receptor beta chains were sequenced from one sample in a study of cytomegalovirus exposure and HLA in healthy donors. The data were produced by immunoSEQ multiplex PCR, yet TCRdb's version contains in-frame clones alone and is incomplete. The sample has under 150,000 clones, about 90% seen once. The material sequenced was PBMCs. The receptor set was obtained from a woman between 18 and 29 years old in good health and CMV-seronegative.

The rearrangement uses TRBV6-6 and TRBJ1-4, with D maybe TRBD1 (6 bases). The V and J ends lost 6 bases and 4 bases respectively, with 15 bases between them. This CDR3 comprises 15 residues. Germline V gene lookup returns CDR1 MNHNY and CDR2 SVGAGI (reference sequence). The CDR3 DNA sequence: TGTGCCAGCAGCCCTGGACAGACCGTTAATGAAAAACTGTTTTTT. It specifies CASSPGQTVNEKLFF.

V and J are TRBV30 and TRBJ1-2; 9 bases agree with TRBD1. The CDR3 length is 13 residues. With V trimmed by 5 bases and J by 7 bases, 8 bases remained unmatched. CDR1 is GTSNPN, CDR2 SVGIG, per germline (reference sequence). CDR3 region: CAWHRGLGFGYTF. DNA of the CDR3: TGTGCCTGGCACAGGGGGCTCGGATTTGGCTACACCTTC.

On this clone itself: This CDR3 is also generated by other DNA sequences in the sample. The chain couples TRBV5-1 to TRBJ1-2, with a tentative D call TRBD1 (5 bases). This CDR3 comprises 15 residues. Germline V gene data show CDR1 as SGHRS and CDR2 as YFSETQ. The V end was cut by 0 bases, the J end by 2 bases, with 11 bases between. In DNA, the CDR3 is TGCGCCAGCAGCTTGGCCTCTGGGGGGAACTATGGCTACACCTTC. It specifies CASSLASGGNYGYTF.

This clone was seen just once. This rearrangement joins TRBV7-8 to TRBJ2-7; 10 positions match TRBD2. The CDR3 runs 17 residues. The V segment lost 1 base and the J segment 6 bases; nucleotides outside the gene matches: 12. From germline, CDR1 is SGHVS and CDR2 FQNEAQ. CDR3 nucleotides: TGTGCCAGCAGCTTAGGTAGGGCTAGCGGGGGACAGGTCGAGCAGTACTTC. This encodes CASSLGRASGGQVEQYF.

V and J are TRBV4-2 and TRBJ2-3; tentative D call: TRBD2 (5 bases). The CDR3 is 15 residues long. Germline V CDR1 and CDR2: LGHNA, YNFKEQ. V was pared by 3 bases and J by 6 bases, with 16 bases between. The CDR3 here is CASSQGSSSGDTQYF. CDR3 bases: TGTGCCAGCAGCCAGGGTAGCTCCTCGGGGGATACGCAGTATTTT.

The chain links TRBV11-2 to TRBJ2-2; no clear D gene. The CDR3 sequence is 12 residues long. Trimming took 6 bases from V and 8 from J, leaving 10 bases between them. Germline V gives CDR1 SGHAT, CDR2 FQNNGV. This CDR3 reads CASRAEVGELFF. In DNA, the CDR3 is TGTGCCAGCAGGGCAGAGGTGGGGGAGCTGTTTTTT.

V is TRBV19 and J is TRBJ2-6, with D tentatively TRBD2 (5 bases). Trimming stripped 6 bases from V and 0 bases from J, with 9 bases between. There are 15 residues in the CDR3. The germline CDR1 and CDR2 sequences are LNHDA and SQIVND (reference sequence). The CDR3 DNA sequence: TGTGCCAGTAGGGAGGAGGACTCTGGGGCCAACGTCCTGACTTTC. Translation gives CASREEDSGANVLTF.

The chain is built from TRBV5-1 and TRBJ1-2; a weak D match, TRBD1 (6 bases). The CDR3 is 13 residues long. The germline V and J ends were trimmed by 4 bases and 4 bases, with 11 bases remaining between them. Germline loops: CDR1 SGHRS, CDR2 YFSETQ. CDR3 region: CASSLDRTYGYTF. CDR3 in DNA: TGCGCCAGCAGCCTCGACAGGACCTATGGCTACACCTTC.

This chain connects TRBV9 to TRBJ1-4, with 8 bases identical to TRBD1. The CDR3 sequence is 14 residues long. J was trimmed by 7 bases and V by 4 bases; bases with no gene match: 6. The germline V gene has CDR1 SGDLS and CDR2 YYNGEE. The CDR3 nucleotides read TGTGCCAGCAGCTCAGGGGGCGCGGGTGAAAAACTGTTTTTT. It translates to CASSSGGAGEKLFF.

The chain has TRBV7-2 and TRBJ1-5; 9 nucleotides agree with TRBD1. The CDR3 covers 16 residues. Germline loops: CDR1 SGHTA, CDR2 FQGNSA. The V and J ends lost 5 bases and 6 bases, in that order; junction bases with no gene match: 11. CDR3 residues: CASSQMDRGGSQPQHF. The DNA for the CDR3 is TGTGCCAGCAGCCAAATGGACAGGGGAGGTAGTCAGCCCCAGCATTTT. The whole variable domain, filled in from reference TRBV7-2 and TRBJ1-5, reads GAGVSQSPSNKVTEKGKDVELRCDPISGHTALYWYRQSLGQGLEFLIYFQGNSAPDKSGLPSDRFSAERTGGSVSTLTIQRTQQEDSAVYLCASSQMDRGGSQPQHFGDGTRLSIL.

This chain links TRBV4-1 with TRBJ1-5; D remains unclear. Trimming shortened V by 0 bases and J by 7 bases, and 13 bases separated the two germline ends. The CDR3 length is 15 residues. Germline CDR1 reads MGHRA; CDR2 reads YSYEKL. This chain's CDR3 is CASSQDNGGGQPQHF. For the CDR3, the DNA is TGCGCCAGCAGCCAAGATAACGGTGGAGGACAGCCCCAGCATTTT.

V usage is TRBV5-4 and J usage is TRBJ2-7; D possibly corresponds to TRBD2 (5 bases). CDR3 size: 13 residues. From germline, CDR1 is SGHNT and CDR2 YYREEE (reference sequence). The V gene lost 5 bases and the J gene lost 0 bases, with 9 bases spanning the gap. CDR3 bases: TGTGCCAGCAGGCAAGGGAGCTCCTACGAGCAGTACTTC. Encoded protein: CASRQGSSYEQYF.

This clone showed up just a few times. This chain connects TRBV30 to TRBJ1-1; TRBD1 might be the D (5 bases). Germline V gene lookup returns CDR1 GTSNPN and CDR2 SVGIG (reference sequence). Between the trimmed V and J ends, which lost 0 bases and 9 bases, there was a span of 11 bases. The CDR3 loop spans 12 amino acids. CDR3 loop: CAWSVRRGQAFF. In DNA, the CDR3 is TGTGCCTGGAGTGTACGAAGGGGCCAAGCTTTCTTT.

The rearrangement links TRBV18 to TRBJ2-3, with 10 positions matching TRBD2. J was trimmed by 1 base and V by 2 bases; bases with no gene match: 0. The germline V gene has CDR1 KGHSH and CDR2 LQKENI. The CDR3 contains 15 residues. CDR3 sequence reads: CASSPGLAGTDTQYF. CDR3 DNA sequence: TGTGCCAGCTCACCAGGACTAGCGGGCACAGATACGCAGTATTTT.